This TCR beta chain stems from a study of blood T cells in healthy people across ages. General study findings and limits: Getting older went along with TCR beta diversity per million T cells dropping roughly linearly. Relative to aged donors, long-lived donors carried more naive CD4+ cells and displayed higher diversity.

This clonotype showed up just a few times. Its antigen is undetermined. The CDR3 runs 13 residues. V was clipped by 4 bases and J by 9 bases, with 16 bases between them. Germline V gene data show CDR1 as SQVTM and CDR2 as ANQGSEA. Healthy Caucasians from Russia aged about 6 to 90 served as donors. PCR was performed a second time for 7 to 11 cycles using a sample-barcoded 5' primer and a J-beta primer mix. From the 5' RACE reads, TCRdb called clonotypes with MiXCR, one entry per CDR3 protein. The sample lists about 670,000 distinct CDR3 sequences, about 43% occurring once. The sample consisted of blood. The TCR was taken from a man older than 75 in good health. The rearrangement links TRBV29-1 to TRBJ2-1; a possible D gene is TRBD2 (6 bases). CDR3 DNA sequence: TGCAGCGTTGCAGGAGGGTTACCCCGTGAGCAGTTCTTC. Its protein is CSVAGGLPREQFF.